The 21 T cell receptor beta chains below were found in one sample sequenced in a study of chemoradiotherapy in HPV16-positive cancers. TCRdb's table, derived via immunoSEQ multiplex PCR, lists solely in-frame clones and lacks some. The repertoire has 15,000 or so clones, roughly 79% of them found once; the top ten carry 9.5% to 13%. The sample was gathered from a patient who underwent chemoradiotherapy. These receptors originate from a human donor with HPV-associated anogenital cancer.

The chain carries TRBV5-8 and TRBJ2-7; D not certain. The germline V and J ends were trimmed by 2 bases and 4 bases, with 19 bases remaining between them. CDR1 is SGHTS and CDR2 is YDEGEE in the germline V gene. The CDR3 consists of 16 residues. As DNA, the CDR3 is TGTGCCAGCAGCTTCTTTCGACTCTCGACGCCGTACGAGCAGTACTTC. It translates to CASSFFRLSTPYEQYF.

V gene TRBV19 combines with J gene TRBJ2-7; perhaps TRBD1 as D (6 bases). Trimming removed 1 base from V and 1 base from J, with 11 bases in between. The length of the CDR3 is 15 residues. The V gene's germline CDR1 is LNHDA and CDR2 SQIVND (reference sequence). CDR3 amino acids: CASSIVGTLSYEQYF. The CDR3 nucleotides read TGTGCCAGTAGTATAGTCGGGACACTTTCCTACGAGCAGTACTTC.

The chain employs TRBV9 and TRBJ1-6, with no clear D. V lost 0 bases, J lost 7 bases, and 14 bases lay in between. Germline V gene sequence: CDR1 SGDLS, CDR2 YYNGEE. The CDR3 length is 16 residues. CDR3: CASSVDPGYLNSPLHF. The CDR3, as DNA: TGTGCCAGCAGCGTAGATCCGGGGTATCTCAATTCACCCCTCCACTTT.

The V and J genes are TRBV28 and TRBJ2-1; a possible D gene is TRBD1 (6 bases). Looked up from germline, CDR1 is MDHEN and CDR2 is SYDVKM. V was trimmed by 6 bases and J by 2 bases, leaving 11 bases between them. The CDR3 has 14 amino acids. The CDR3 is CASSQGRTYNEQFF. As DNA, the CDR3 is TGTGCCAGCAGCCAGGGGCGGACCTACAATGAGCAGTTCTTC. Complete variable domain (other parts from reference TRBV28 and TRBJ2-1): DVKVTQSSRYLVKRTGEKVFLECVQDMDHENMFWYRQDPGLGLRLIYFSYDVKMKEKGDIPEGYSVSREKKERFSLILESASTNQTSMYLCASSQGRTYNEQFFGPGTRLTVL.

The chain joins TRBV30 to TRBJ2-7; perhaps D is TRBD1 or TRBD2 (5 bases each). The CDR3 extends over 14 amino acids. The V and J ends lost 2 bases and 2 bases respectively, with 13 bases between them. The germline V gene encodes CDR1 GTSNPN and CDR2 SVGIG (reference sequence). The CDR3 nucleotides are TGTGCCTGGAGTCGGGGCCTCGCCGCCTACGAGCAGTACTTC. Translated, it gives CAWSRGLAAYEQYF.

V gene TRBV7-2 combines with J gene TRBJ2-1; 8 bases are shared with TRBD2. The CDR3 loop spans 15 amino acids. Germline V gives CDR1 SGHTA, CDR2 FQGNSA. The trim removed 1 base at V and 7 bases at J, leaving 6 bases unmatched. CDR3 protein: CASSLDRGGLNEQFF. In DNA, the CDR3 is TGTGCCAGCAGCTTAGACCGGGGGGGGCTTAATGAGCAGTTCTTC.

CDR3 nucleotides: TGTGCCAGCAGCTCGGACAGATTGTTGGGCTACACCTTC. It translates to CASSSDRLLGYTF. The chain links TRBV5-6 to TRBJ1-2; D may be TRBD1 (6 bases). CDR1 and CDR2 (germline): SGHDT, YYEEEE. There are 13 residues in the CDR3. The germline V and J ends were trimmed by 3 bases and 8 bases, with 14 bases remaining between them. Full variable domain (outside the CDR3, taken from reference TRBV5-6 and TRBJ1-2): DAGVTQSPTHLIKTRGQQVTLRCSPKSGHDTVSWYQQALGQGPQFIFQYYEEEERQRGNFPDRFSGHQFPNYSSELNVNALLLGDSALYLCASSSDRLLGYTFGSGTRLTVV.

The rearrangement joins TRBV2 to TRBJ1-5; no firm D call. V lost 8 bases and J 0 bases, leaving 17 bases between the germline ends. The CDR3 consists of 16 residues. Germline V gene sequence: CDR1 SNHLY, CDR2 FYNNEI. The CDR3 bases are TGTGCCAGCGGAACCTCGACCGGGAATAGCAATCAGCCCCAGCATTTT. Translated: CASGTSTGNSNQPQHF. Based on the CDR3 plus reference TRBV2 and TRBJ1-5, the full variable domain is EPEVTQTPSHQVTQMGQEVILRCVPISNHLYFYWYRQILGQKVEFLVSFYNNEISEKSEIFDDQFSVERPDGSNFTLKIRSTKLEDSAMYFCASGTSTGNSNQPQHFGDGTRLSIL.

This clone was observed a few times. The rearrangement joins TRBV5-1 to TRBJ2-3, with D perhaps matching TRBD1 (5 bases). The V end was cut by 6 bases, the J end by 1 base, with 12 bases between. Germline CDR1 SGHRS, CDR2 YFSETQ. This CDR3 comprises 14 residues. CDR3 in DNA: TGCGCCAGCACTTGGGCCAGGGGCACAGATACGCAGTATTTT. This codes for CASTWARGTDTQYF.

This chain links TRBV5-6 with TRBJ2-2; D possibly corresponds to TRBD1 (6 bases). Trimming removed 0 bases at V and 3 bases at J, with 9 bases between. In germline, CDR1 is SGHDT, CDR2 YYEEEE. The CDR3 totals 15 residues. DNA of the CDR3: TGTGCCAGCAGCTTGGTACAGGGTGACACCGGGGAGCTGTTTTTT. As protein: CASSLVQGDTGELFF.

This sequence joins TRBV30 and TRBJ1-5, with D possibly matching TRBD1 (6 bases). Per germline, CDR1 GTSNPN and CDR2 SVGIG (reference sequence). V lost 0 bases and J 11 bases, leaving 11 bases between the germline ends. This CDR3 contains 12 residues. CDR3: CAWSVTGPAQHF. For the CDR3, the DNA is TGTGCCTGGAGTGTCACAGGGCCGGCCCAGCATTTT.

The gene calls are TRBV5-4 and TRBJ2-1; 7 bases fit TRBD2. Germline V gives CDR1 SGHNT, CDR2 YYREEE (reference sequence). CDR3 length: 16 amino acids. J was trimmed by 1 base and V by 3 bases; bases with no gene match: 7. The chain's CDR3 is CASSSREGQSYNEQFF. The CDR3 region has the DNA TGTGCCAGCAGCTCTAGGGAGGGGCAATCCTACAATGAGCAGTTCTTC. Based on the CDR3 plus reference TRBV5-4 and TRBJ2-1, the full variable domain is ETGVTQSPTHLIKTRGQQVTLRCSSQSGHNTVSWYQQALGQGPQFIFQYYREEENGRGNFPPRFSGLQFPNYSSELNVNALELDDSALYLCASSSREGQSYNEQFFGPGTRLTVL.

The rearrangement links TRBV19 to TRBJ2-7, with D perhaps matching TRBD2 (5 bases). This CDR3 is built from 13 residues. The V gene lost 5 bases and the J gene lost 4 bases, with 12 bases spanning the gap. Germline CDR1 reads LNHDA; CDR2 reads SQIVND (reference sequence). CDR3 DNA: TGTGCCAGTAGTTCCCCGGGATCTTACGAGCAGTACTTC. It is translated as CASSSPGSYEQYF. The full variable domain, completed using reference TRBV19 and TRBJ2-7, is DGGITQSPKYLFRKEGQNVTLSCEQNLNHDAMYWYRQDPGQGLRLIYYSQIVNDFQKGDIAEGYSVSREKKESFPLTVTSAQKNPTAFYLCASSSPGSYEQYFGPGTRLTVT.

This clone was detected only once. This rearrangement joins TRBV29-1 to TRBJ2-3, with TRBD2 identical over 9 bases. The CDR3 extends over 13 amino acids. CDR1 SQVTM and CDR2 ANQGSEA come from the germline V gene. V lost 6 bases to trimming and J lost 4 bases; unmatched junction nucleotides: 5. The CDR3 loop reads CSVSGGRADTQYF. The CDR3 bases are TGCAGCGTGAGCGGGGGGCGGGCAGATACGCAGTATTTT.

This chain connects TRBV20-1 to TRBJ2-7, with D unclear. V dropped 4 bases and J dropped 2 bases, with 6 bases sitting between them. In germline, CDR1 is DFQATT, CDR2 SNEGSKA (reference sequence). CDR3 size: 11 residues. The CDR3 nucleotides are TGCAGTGCTACCCCGACCTACGAGCAGTACTTC. This encodes CSATPTYEQYF.

The chain recombines TRBV18 with TRBJ2-7; 10 bases align to TRBD2. The trim removed 1 base at V and 2 bases at J, leaving 8 bases unmatched. The CDR3 covers 17 residues. CDR1 is KGHSH and CDR2 is LQKENI in the germline V gene. Here the CDR3 DNA reads TGTGCCAGCTCACCACGCGCCAGCGGGGGGGCCGCCTACGAGCAGTACTTC. It is translated as CASSPRASGGAAYEQYF.

The rearrangement uses TRBV5-1 and TRBJ1-3, with D uncertain. The V and J ends lost 3 bases and 4 bases respectively, with 8 bases between them. Germline assignment: CDR1 SGHRS and CDR2 YFSETQ. CDR3 length: 13 residues. The CDR3 bases are TGCGCCAGCAGCTCTGGTGCAGGAAACACCATATATTTT. This codes for CASSSGAGNTIYF. Full variable domain (rest looked up from reference TRBV5-1 and TRBJ1-3): KAGVTQTPRYLIKTRGQQVTLSCSPISGHRSVSWYQQTPGQGLQFLFEYFSETQRNKGNFPGRFSGRQFSNSRSEMNVSTLELGDSALYLCASSSGAGNTIYFGEGSWLTVV.

The genes are TRBV5-4 and TRBJ2-5; 12 bases map to TRBD2. J was trimmed by 5 bases and V by 1 base; bases with no gene match: 9. Germline lookup yields CDR1 SGHNT and CDR2 YYREEE (reference sequence). The CDR3 runs to 17 residues. The CDR3 sequence is CASSLIRTSGEGETQYF. CDR3 in DNA: TGTGCCAGCAGCTTGATTAGGACTAGCGGGGAAGGTGAGACCCAGTACTTC.

V gene TRBV28 combines with J gene TRBJ2-7, with 11 bases matching TRBD2. V lost 3 bases to trimming and J lost 2 bases; unmatched junction nucleotides: 9. Germline assignment: CDR1 MDHEN and CDR2 SYDVKM. The CDR3 has 17 residues. CDR3 region: CASSLPPSGLAAYEQYF. CDR3 in DNA: TGTGCCAGCAGTTTGCCCCCTTCGGGACTAGCGGCCTACGAGCAGTACTTC.

The chain links TRBV7-8 to TRBJ1-2; the D gene is possibly TRBD1 (6 bases). Germline V lookup: CDR1 SGHVS, CDR2 FQNEAQ. Deletions cut 4 bases from V and 0 bases from J, with 12 bases between. This CDR3 has 15 residues. The CDR3 here is CASSSNRVANYGYTF. CDR3 DNA: TGTGCCAGCAGCTCCAACAGGGTCGCTAACTATGGCTACACCTTC.

On this clone itself: A read error may account for a junction end that differs from germline. The chain joins TRBV15 to TRBJ2-1; D might be TRBD2 (5 bases). CDR3 length equals 13 residues. Germline lookup yields CDR1 LNHNV and CDR2 YYDKDF (reference sequence). CDR3 region: CATSHTSYSEQFF. The CDR3 nucleotides are TGTGCCACCAGCCATACTAGTTACAGTGAGCAGTTCTTC.